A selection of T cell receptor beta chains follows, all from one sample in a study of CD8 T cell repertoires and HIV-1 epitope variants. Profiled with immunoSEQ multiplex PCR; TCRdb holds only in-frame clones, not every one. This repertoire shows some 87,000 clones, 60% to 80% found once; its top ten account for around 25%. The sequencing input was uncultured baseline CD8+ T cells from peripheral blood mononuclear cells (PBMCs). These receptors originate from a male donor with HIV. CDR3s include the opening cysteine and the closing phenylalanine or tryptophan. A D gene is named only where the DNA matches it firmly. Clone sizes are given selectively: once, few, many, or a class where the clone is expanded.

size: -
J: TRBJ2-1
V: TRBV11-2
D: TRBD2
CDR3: CASSFLAGPNEQFF
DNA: TGTGCCAGCAGCTTCCTAGCGGGGCCTAATGAGCAGTTCTTC

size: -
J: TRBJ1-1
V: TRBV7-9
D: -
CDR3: CASSTRGENTEAFF
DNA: TGTGCCAGCAGTACCCGGGGAGAGAACACTGAAGCTTTCTTT

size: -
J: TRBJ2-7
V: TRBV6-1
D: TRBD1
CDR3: CASSKLDSGTGEF
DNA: TGTGCCAGCAGCAAACTCGACTCCGGGACAGGGGAATTC

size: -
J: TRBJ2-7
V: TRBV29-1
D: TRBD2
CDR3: CSVEELAGGYEQYF
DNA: TGCAGCGTTGAAGAGTTAGCGGGCGGCTACGAGCAGTACTTC

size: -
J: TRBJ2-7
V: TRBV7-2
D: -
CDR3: CASSFGPSYEQYF
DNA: TGTGCCAGCAGCTTCGGACCTTCCTACGAGCAGTACTTC

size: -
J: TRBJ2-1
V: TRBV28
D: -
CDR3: CASSIHNWGNEQFF
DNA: TGTGCCAGCAGCATTCACAACTGGGGGAATGAGCAGTTCTTC

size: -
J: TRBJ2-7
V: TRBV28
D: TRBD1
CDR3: CASRRQGAGEQYF
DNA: TGTGCCAGCAGAAGACAGGGGGCGGGAGAGCAGTACTTC

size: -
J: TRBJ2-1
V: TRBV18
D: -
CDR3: CASSPPLGGSSYNEQFF
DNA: TGTGCCAGCTCACCACCGCTAGGGGGAAGCTCCTACAATGAGCAGTTCTTC

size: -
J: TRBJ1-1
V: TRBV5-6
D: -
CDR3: CASSPRGGLGTEAFF
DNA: TGTGCCAGCAGCCCACGAGGGGGGCTGGGCACTGAAGCTTTCTTT

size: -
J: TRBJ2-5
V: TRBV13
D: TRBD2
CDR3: CASSLQGSGGAEVKTQYF
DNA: TGTGCCAGCAGCCTCCAAGGGAGCGGGGGGGCTGAGGTTAAGACCCAGTACTTC

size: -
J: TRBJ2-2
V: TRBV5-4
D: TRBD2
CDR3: CASSRGLAGTGELFF
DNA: TGTGCCAGCAGTCGGGGACTAGCGGGCACCGGGGAGCTGTTTTTT

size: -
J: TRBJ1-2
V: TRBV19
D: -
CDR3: CASSMGARGRYGYTF
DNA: TGTGCCAGTAGTATGGGGGCGCGGGGGAGATATGGCTACACCTTC

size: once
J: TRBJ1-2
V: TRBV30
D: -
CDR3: CAWSVLGIYGYTF
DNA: TGTGCCTGGAGTGTACTGGGAATCTATGGCTACACCTTC

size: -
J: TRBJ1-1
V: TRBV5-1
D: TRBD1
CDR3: CASSLETGYTEAFF
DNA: TGCGCCAGCAGCTTGGAGACAGGGTACACTGAAGCTTTCTTT

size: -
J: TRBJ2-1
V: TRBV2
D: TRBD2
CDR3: CASSDGTSGSYNEQFF
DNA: TGTGCCAGCAGTGATGGGACTAGCGGATCCTACAATGAGCAGTTCTTC

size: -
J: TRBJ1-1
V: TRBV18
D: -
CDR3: CASSPFGGTEAFF
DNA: TGTGCCAGCTCACCGTTCGGTGGAACTGAAGCTTTCTTT

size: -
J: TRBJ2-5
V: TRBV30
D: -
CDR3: CAWKQEETQYF
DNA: TGTGCCTGGAAGCAGGAAGAGACCCAGTACTTC

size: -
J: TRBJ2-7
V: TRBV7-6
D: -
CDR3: CASSLGGPGVAYEQYF
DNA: TGTGCCAGCAGCTTAGGAGGGCCAGGGGTGGCCTACGAGCAGTACTTC

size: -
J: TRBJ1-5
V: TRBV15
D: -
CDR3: CATSRARGAGPQHF
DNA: TGTGCCACCAGCAGAGCCCGGGGGGCAGGGCCCCAGCATTTT

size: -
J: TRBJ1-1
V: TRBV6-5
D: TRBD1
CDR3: CASSAGGNTEAFF
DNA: TGTGCCAGCAGTGCAGGGGGGAACACTGAAGCTTTCTTT

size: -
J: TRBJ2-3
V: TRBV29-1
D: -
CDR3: CSVVASQTQYF
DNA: TGCAGCGTTGTGGCTAGCCAAACGCAGTATTTT

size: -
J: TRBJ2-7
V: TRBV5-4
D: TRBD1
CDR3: CASSGQGLYYEQYF
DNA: TGTGCCAGCAGCGGACAGGGGCTGTACTACGAGCAGTACTTC

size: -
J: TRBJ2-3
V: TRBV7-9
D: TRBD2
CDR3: CASSPPKSGRSEDTQYF
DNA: TGTGCCAGCAGCCCCCCCAAGAGCGGGAGGTCCGAAGATACGCAGTATTTT

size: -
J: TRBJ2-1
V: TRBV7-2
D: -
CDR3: CASGTRSGEQFF
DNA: TGTGCCAGCGGCACTAGATCTGGTGAGCAGTTCTTC

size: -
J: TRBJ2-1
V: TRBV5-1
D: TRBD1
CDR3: CASSLGGQGHFEQFF
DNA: TGCGCCAGCAGCTTAGGCGGACAGGGGCATTTTGAGCAGTTCTTC

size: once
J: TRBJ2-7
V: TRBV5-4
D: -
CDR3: CASSLGFSYEQYF
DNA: TGTGCCAGCAGCTTGGGGTTCAGCTACGAGCAGTACTTC

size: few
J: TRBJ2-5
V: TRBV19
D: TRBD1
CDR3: CASSLTGGPETQYF
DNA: TGTGCCAGTAGTCTCACAGGGGGCCCAGAGACCCAGTACTTC

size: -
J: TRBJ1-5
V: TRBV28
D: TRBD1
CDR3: CASSDRDPHHF
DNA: TGTGCCAGCAGCGACAGGGACCCCCATCATTTT

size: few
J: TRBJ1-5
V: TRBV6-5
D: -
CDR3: CASSYGGNQPQHF
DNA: TGTGCCAGCAGTTACGGGGGCAATCAGCCCCAGCATTTT

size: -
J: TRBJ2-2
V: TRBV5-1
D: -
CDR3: CASSLRGESHTGELFF
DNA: TGCGCCAGCAGCTTGCGAGGGGAGAGCCACACCGGGGAGCTGTTTTTT

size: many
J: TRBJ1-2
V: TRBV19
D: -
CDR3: CASRERDYGYTF
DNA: TGTGCCAGCAGGGAGAGAGACTATGGCTACACCTTC

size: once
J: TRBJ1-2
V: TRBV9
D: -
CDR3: CASSSGTSLAHGYTF
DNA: TGTGCCAGCAGCTCCGGAACCAGCCTTGCCCATGGCTACACCTTC

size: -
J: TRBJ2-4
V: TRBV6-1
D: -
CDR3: CASSEAGGPKNIQYF
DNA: TGTGCCAGCAGTGAAGCGGGGGGTCCCAAAAACATTCAGTACTTC

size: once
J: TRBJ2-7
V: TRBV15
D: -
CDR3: CATSRDLGHEQYF
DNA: TGTGCCACCAGCAGAGATTTGGGCCACGAGCAGTACTTC

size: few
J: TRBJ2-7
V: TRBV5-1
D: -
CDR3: CASSTGDLGSYEQYF
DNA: TGCGCCAGCAGTACTGGTGACCTAGGTTCCTACGAGCAGTACTTC

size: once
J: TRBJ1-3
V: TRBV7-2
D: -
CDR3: CASSSDTSGNTIYF
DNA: TGTGCCAGCAGTTCGGACACATCTGGAAACACCATATATTTT